This T cell receptor (beta chain) was obtained from a study of shared clonotypes between healthy human individuals. Study-wide background: Researchers assigned three CD4 naive, three CD4 memory, two CD8 naive and one CD8 memory plate to each donor. Study observations and caveats: It was observed that roughly 5% of naive CD4 clonotypes were shared across several donors. Non-shared clonotypes had lower generation probabilities than clonotypes shared by all four sorted-subset donors. What limited the represented genetic and exposure-history diversity was the small number of donors.

This table comes from immunoSEQ multiplex PCR, and its TCRdb copy is limited to in-frame clones, with some not included. Among about 690,000 clones listed, about 90% were seen once. Worth noting for this clone: The antigen is not known.

The CDR3 has 13 amino acids. V lost 1 base to trimming and J lost 14 bases; unmatched junction nucleotides: 6. The germline gives CDR1 PRHDT, CDR2 FYEKMQ (reference sequence). Sequencing was carried out using memory CD8+ T cells from PBMCs. Subset reported: CD45RO+ cells pooled with CCR7-negative TemRA cells. The origin of this receptor is a man between 18 and 29 years old in good health. Some clones in this sample may be carry-over from other donors' samples. V and J are TRBV13 and TRBJ1-4; 8 bases fit TRBD1. CDR3 region: CASSLEGGQALFF. The CDR3 region has the DNA TGTGCCAGCAGCTTAGAGGGGGGACAGGCCCTGTTTTTT.